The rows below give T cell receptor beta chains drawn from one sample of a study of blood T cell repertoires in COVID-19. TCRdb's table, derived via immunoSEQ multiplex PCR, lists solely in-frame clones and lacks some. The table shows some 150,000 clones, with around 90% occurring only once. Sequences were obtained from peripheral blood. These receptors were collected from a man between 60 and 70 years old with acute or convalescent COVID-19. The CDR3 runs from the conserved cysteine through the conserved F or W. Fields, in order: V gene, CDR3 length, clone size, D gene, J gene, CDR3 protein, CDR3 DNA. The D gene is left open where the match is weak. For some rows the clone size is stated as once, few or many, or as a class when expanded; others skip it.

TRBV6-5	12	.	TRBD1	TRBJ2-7	CASSRGPGEQYF	TGTGCCAGCAGTAGGGGGCCGGGGGAGCAGTACTTC
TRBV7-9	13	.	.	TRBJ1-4	CASSPDDGEKLFF	TGTGCCAGCAGCCCAGACGACGGGGAAAAACTGTTTTTT
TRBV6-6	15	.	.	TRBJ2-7	CASSYSTGMRYEQYF	TGTGCCAGCAGTTACTCGACAGGAATGCGATACGAGCAGTACTTC
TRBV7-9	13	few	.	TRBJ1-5	CASSQEGNQPQHF	TGTGCCAGCAGCCAGGAGGGCAATCAGCCCCAGCATTTT
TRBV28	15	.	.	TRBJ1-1	CASSRTYRTNTEAFF	TGTGCCAGCAGCCGGACATACCGTACGAACACTGAAGCTTTCTTT
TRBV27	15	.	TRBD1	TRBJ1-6	CASSPQGTYNSPLHF	TGTGCCAGCAGTCCACAGGGGACCTATAATTCACCCCTCCACTTT
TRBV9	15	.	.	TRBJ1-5	CASSVEDREGQPQHF	TGTGCCAGCAGCGTAGAGGACCGGGAGGGGCAGCCCCAGCATTTT
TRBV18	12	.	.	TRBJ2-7	CATGAGNYEQYF	TGTGCCACAGGAGCAGGGAACTACGAGCAGTACTTC
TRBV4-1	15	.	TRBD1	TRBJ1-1	CASSYRQGTNTEAFF	TGCGCCAGCAGCTATCGACAGGGGACCAACACTGAAGCTTTCTTT
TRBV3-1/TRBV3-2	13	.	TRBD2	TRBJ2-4	CASSQRGEDIQYF	TGTGCCAGCAGCCAACGGGGGGAGGACATTCAGTACTTC
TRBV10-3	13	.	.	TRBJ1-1	CAISESGGTEAFF	TGTGCCATCAGTGAGTCAGGAGGAACTGAAGCTTTCTTT
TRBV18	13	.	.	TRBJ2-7	CASSPGQTYEQYF	TGTGCCAGCTCACCCGGACAAACCTACGAGCAGTACTTC
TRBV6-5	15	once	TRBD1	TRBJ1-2	CASSPGTALSHGYTF	TGTGCCAGCAGTCCCGGGACAGCTCTATCCCATGGCTACACCTTC
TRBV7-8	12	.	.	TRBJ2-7	CASSLFRLEQYF	TGTGCCAGCAGCCTCTTTCGGTTGGAGCAGTACTTC
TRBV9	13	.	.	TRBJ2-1	CASSVQGYNEQFF	TGTGCCAGCAGCGTGCAGGGCTACAATGAGCAGTTCTTC
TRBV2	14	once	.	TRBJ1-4	CASSYRVTNEKLFF	TGTGCCAGCAGTTACAGGGTAACTAATGAAAAACTGTTTTTT
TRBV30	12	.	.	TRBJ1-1	CAWSVRGGEAFF	TGTGCCTGGAGTGTACGGGGAGGGGAAGCTTTCTTT
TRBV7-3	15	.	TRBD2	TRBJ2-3	CASSRAGVNTDTQYF	TGTGCCAGCAGCAGGGCGGGGGTCAACACAGATACGCAGTATTTT